A selection of T cell receptor beta chains follows, all from one sample in a study of cytomegalovirus exposure and HLA in healthy donors. TCRdb keeps only in-frame clones here, not all; method: immunoSEQ multiplex PCR. This sample yields approximately 110,000 clones, of which 73% are seen a single time; under 5.5% belongs to the top ten. The material sequenced was PBMCs. All receptors come from a man in his sixties in good health and CMV-seropositive. Both conserved end residues are part of each CDR3.

V: TRBV6-5; CDR3: CASGRGALNTEAFF
V: TRBV4-2; CDR3: CASSQDLASGASQETQYF
V: TRBV6-5; CDR3: CASSPPLGQIYEQYF
V: TRBV5-5; CDR3: CASSLEKGGAGYGYTF
V: TRBV5-1; CDR3: CASSLLTGVENEKLFF
V: TRBV5-1; CDR3: CASSPAGRTDTQYF
V: TRBV5-6; CDR3: CASSSPGTRNQPQHF
V: TRBV30; CDR3: CAWLSSSYNSPLHF
V: TRBV7-9; CDR3: CASSFEEPLHF
V: TRBV28; CDR3: CASSRWLESQYF
V: TRBV4-2; CDR3: CASSQAGHTDTQYF
V: TRBV4-2; CDR3: CASSQNRGFGELFF
V: TRBV6-5; CDR3: CASSTLAGGPDEQFF
V: TRBV18; CDR3: CASSYGTGEEAFF
V: TRBV7-8; CDR3: CASSIEGAYTEAFF
V: TRBV28; CDR3: CASSLFTQVSGTEAFF
V: TRBV30; CDR3: CAWSGNRGGYGYTF
V: TRBV19; CDR3: CASSIGATQETQYF
V: TRBV6-1; CDR3: CATRVSGAGNTIYF
V: TRBV19; CDR3: CASSIGTSATGELFF
V: TRBV5-1; CDR3: CASSLDDRTGRETQYF
V: TRBV19; CDR3: CASSTSGTRTGELFF
V: TRBV6-5; CDR3: CASSYSGDREQYF
V: TRBV2; CDR3: CASGLAVDGEQYF
V: TRBV5-6; CDR3: CASSRARGEVSGSYNEQFF
V: TRBV9; CDR3: CASSLMGGMSTDTQYF
V: TRBV19; CDR3: CASSLQSYGYTF
V: TRBV29-1; CDR3: CSVGTGGGDEQFF
V: TRBV28; CDR3: CASSLTVGGGETQYF
V: TRBV5-5; CDR3: CASSAGSRETQYF
V: TRBV2; CDR3: CASSDLGARTAFF
V: TRBV7-3; CDR3: CASSPDRNYGYTF
V: TRBV5-4; CDR3: CASSQKRGGVNEQYF
V: TRBV2; CDR3: CASSENTYNEQFF
V: TRBV4-1; CDR3: CASSRTHLQGKHNYGYTF
V: TRBV6-6; CDR3: CASSYGHGNTEAFF
V: TRBV7-3; CDR3: CASSLGLAGASSYNEQFF
V: TRBV5-1; CDR3: CASSPRPGTGNVGQFF
V: TRBV30; CDR3: CAWSPPRDSRSYEQYF
V: TRBV2; CDR3: CASSEGGNTEAFF
V: TRBV6-5; CDR3: CASSYSQGRVGYTF
V: TRBV5-1; CDR3: CASAYTGGNTGELFF
V: TRBV7-2; CDR3: CASSVQQGAVETQYF
V: TRBV6-1; CDR3: CASSEARAGYTF
V: TRBV5-4; CDR3: CASSLTSGNPEAFF
V: TRBV5-1; CDR3: CASSLVRVVYGELFF
V: TRBV19; CDR3: CASSIGQGGSYNSPLHF
V: TRBV7-2; CDR3: CASSGGGGVQETQYF
V: TRBV6-5; CDR3: CASSYELAQETQYF